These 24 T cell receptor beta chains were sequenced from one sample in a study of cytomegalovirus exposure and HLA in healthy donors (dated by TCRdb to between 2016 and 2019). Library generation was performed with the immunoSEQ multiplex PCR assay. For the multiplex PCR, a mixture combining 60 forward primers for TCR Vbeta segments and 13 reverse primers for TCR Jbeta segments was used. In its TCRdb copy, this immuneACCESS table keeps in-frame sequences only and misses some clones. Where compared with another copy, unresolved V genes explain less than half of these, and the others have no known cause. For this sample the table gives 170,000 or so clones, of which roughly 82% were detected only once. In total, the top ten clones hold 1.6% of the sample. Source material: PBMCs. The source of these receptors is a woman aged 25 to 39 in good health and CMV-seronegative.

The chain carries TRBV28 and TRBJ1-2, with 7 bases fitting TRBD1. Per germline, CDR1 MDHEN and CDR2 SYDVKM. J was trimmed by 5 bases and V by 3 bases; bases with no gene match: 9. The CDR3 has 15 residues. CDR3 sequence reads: CASSLRQGHSYGYTF. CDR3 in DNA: TGTGCCAGCAGTTTGAGACAGGGACACTCTTATGGCTACACCTTC.

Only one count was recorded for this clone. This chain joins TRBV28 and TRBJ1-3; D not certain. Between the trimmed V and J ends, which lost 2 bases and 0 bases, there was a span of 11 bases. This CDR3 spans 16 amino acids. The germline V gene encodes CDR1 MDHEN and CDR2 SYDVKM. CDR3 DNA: TGTGCCAGCAGTTTAAGGAGGGCCTCCTCTGGAAACACCATATATTTT. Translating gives CASSLRRASSGNTIYF.

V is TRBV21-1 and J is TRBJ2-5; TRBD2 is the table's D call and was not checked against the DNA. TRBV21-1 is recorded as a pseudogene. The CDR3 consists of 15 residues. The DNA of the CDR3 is TGTGCCAGCAGCAAAAAGGGACTAGCGGGAGAGACCCAGTACTTC. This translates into CASSKKGLAGETQYF.

CDR3 amino acids: CASSENRLPQETQYF. CDR3 nucleotides: TGTGCCAGCAGTGAAAACAGGCTACCCCAAGAGACCCAGTACTTC. V usage is TRBV6-1 and J usage is TRBJ2-5; the D gene is possibly TRBD1 (5 bases). The CDR3 is made up of 15 amino acids. Deletions cut 2 bases from V and 1 base from J, with 11 bases between. Looked up from germline, CDR1 is MNHNS and CDR2 is SASEGT.

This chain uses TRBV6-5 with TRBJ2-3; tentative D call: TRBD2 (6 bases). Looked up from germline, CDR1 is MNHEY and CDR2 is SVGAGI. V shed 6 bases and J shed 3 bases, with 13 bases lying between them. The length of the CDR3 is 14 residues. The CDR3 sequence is CASRGTPATDTQYF. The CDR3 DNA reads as TGTGCCAGCAGGGGGACTCCAGCTACAGATACGCAGTATTTT.

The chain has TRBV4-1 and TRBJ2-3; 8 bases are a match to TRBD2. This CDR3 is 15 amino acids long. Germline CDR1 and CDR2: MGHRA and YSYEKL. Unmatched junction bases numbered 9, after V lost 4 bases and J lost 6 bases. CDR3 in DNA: TGCGCCAGCAGCCTTTCGGGGGGGCCTGTGGATACGCAGTATTTT. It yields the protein CASSLSGGPVDTQYF.

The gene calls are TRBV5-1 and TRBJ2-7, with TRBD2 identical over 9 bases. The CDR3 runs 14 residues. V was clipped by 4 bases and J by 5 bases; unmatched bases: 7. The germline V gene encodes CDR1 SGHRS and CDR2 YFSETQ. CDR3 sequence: CASSTAGGGDEQYF. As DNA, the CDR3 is TGCGCCAGCAGCACAGCGGGAGGAGGGGACGAGCAGTACTTC.

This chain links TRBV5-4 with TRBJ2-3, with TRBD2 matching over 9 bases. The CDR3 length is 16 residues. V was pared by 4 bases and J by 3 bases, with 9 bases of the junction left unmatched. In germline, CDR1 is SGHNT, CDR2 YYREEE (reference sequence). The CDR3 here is CASSLRTSATTDTQYF. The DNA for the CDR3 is TGTGCCAGCAGCCTTAGGACTAGCGCGACGACAGATACGCAGTATTTT.

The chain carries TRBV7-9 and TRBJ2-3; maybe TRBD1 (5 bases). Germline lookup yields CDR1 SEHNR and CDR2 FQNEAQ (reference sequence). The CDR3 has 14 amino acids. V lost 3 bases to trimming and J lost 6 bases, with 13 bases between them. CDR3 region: CASSFRRAGDTQYF. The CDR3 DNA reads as TGTGCCAGCAGCTTTCGCAGGGCCGGCGATACGCAGTATTTT.

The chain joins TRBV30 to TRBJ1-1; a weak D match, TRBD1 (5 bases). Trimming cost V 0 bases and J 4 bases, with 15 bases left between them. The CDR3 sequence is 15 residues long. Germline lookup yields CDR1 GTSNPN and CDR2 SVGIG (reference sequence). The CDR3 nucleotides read TGTGCCTGGAGTGTACTGGGCAGGGAGGGCACTGAAGCTTTCTTT. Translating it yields CAWSVLGREGTEAFF.

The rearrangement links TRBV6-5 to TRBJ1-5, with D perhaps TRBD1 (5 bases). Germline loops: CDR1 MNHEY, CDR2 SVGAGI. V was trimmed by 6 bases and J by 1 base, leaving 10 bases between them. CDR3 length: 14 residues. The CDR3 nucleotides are TGTGCCAGCAGGCAGGGTGGGAGCAATCAGCCCCAGCATTTT. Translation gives CASRQGGSNQPQHF.

CDR3 amino acids: CASSILAGGWNEQFF. The CDR3 DNA sequence: TGTGCCAGCAGCATTCTAGCGGGGGGGTGGAATGAGCAGTTCTTC. The chain recombines TRBV6-4 with TRBJ2-1; the match to TRBD2 covers 12 bases. The junction had 7 bases not matched to a gene; V was cut back by 6 bases and J by 7 bases. Germline V CDR1 and CDR2: MRHNA, SNTAGT. CDR3 length equals 15 residues.

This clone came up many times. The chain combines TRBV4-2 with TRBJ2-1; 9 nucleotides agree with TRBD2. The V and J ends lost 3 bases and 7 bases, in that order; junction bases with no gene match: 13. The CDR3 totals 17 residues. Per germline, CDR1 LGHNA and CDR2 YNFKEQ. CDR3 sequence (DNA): TGTGCCAGCAGCCAGACAACGACTAGCGGACCCCTGAATGAGCAGTTCTTC. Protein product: CASSQTTTSGPLNEQFF.

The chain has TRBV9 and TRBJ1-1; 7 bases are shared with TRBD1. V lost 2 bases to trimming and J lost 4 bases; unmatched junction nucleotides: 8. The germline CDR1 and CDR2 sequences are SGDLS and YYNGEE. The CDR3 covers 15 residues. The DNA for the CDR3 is TGTGCCAGCAGCGTGCAGGGGGATAAGGGCACTGAAGCTTTCTTT. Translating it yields CASSVQGDKGTEAFF.

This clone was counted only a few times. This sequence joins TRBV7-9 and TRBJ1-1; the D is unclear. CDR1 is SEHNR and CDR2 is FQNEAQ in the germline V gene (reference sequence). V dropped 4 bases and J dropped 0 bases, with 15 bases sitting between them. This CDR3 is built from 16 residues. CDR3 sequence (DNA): TGTGCCAGCAGCTCGCCGAACATCTTCATGAACACTGAAGCTTTCTTT. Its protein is CASSSPNIFMNTEAFF.

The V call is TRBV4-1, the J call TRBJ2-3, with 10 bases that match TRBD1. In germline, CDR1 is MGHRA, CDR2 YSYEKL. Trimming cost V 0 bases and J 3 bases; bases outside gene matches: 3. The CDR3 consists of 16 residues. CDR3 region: CASSQEGQGRTDTQYF. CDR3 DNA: TGCGCCAGCAGCCAAGAGGGACAGGGGAGAACAGATACGCAGTATTTT.

The CDR3 spells CAIKKGQGINYNEQFF. The CDR3 DNA sequence: TGTGCCATCAAAAAGGGACAGGGGATCAATTACAATGAGCAGTTCTTC. The chain has TRBV10-3 and TRBJ2-1; 10 bases match TRBD1. The length of the CDR3 is 16 residues. Unmatched junction bases numbered 10, after V lost 7 bases and J lost 4 bases. Germline lookup yields CDR1 ENHRY and CDR2 SYGVKD.

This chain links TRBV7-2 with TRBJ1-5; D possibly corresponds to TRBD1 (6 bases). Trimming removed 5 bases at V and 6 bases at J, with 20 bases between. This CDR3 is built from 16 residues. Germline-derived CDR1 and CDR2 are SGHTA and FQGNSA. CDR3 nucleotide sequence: TGTGCCAGCAGCGCTCCAGGGGAAAGGGGTTCTCAGCCCCAGCATTTT. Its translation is CASSAPGERGSQPQHF.

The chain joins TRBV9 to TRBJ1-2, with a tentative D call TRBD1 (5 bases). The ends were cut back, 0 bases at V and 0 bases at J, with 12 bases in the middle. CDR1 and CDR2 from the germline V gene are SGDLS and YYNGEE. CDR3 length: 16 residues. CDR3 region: CASSVEPSGPNYGYTF. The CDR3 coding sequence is TGTGCCAGCAGCGTAGAGCCGTCAGGGCCTAACTATGGCTACACCTTC. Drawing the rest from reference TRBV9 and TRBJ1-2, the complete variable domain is DSGVTQTPKHLITATGQRVTLRCSPRSGDLSVYWYQQSLDQGLQFLIQYYNGEERAKGNILERFSAQQFPDLHSELNLSSLELGDSALYFCASSVEPSGPNYGYTFGSGTRLTVV.

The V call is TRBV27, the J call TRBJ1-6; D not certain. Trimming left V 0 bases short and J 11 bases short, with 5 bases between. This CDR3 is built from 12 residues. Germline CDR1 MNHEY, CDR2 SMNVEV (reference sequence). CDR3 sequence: CASSLSGTPLHF. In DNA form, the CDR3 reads TGTGCCAGCAGTTTATCCGGGACACCCCTCCACTTT.

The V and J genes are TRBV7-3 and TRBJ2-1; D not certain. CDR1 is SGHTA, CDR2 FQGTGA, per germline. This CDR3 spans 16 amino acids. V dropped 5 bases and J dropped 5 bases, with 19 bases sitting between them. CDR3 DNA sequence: TGTGCCAGCAGCCTGGTCGCCCTGACAATCGACAATGAGCAGTTCTTC. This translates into CASSLVALTIDNEQFF.

The chain's CDR3 is CASSLALRGDEQYF. CDR3 sequence (DNA): TGTGCCAGCAGCTTAGCGCTGCGGGGGGACGAGCAGTACTTC. The chain combines TRBV7-9 with TRBJ2-7; TRBD2 matches 8 bases. J lost 5 bases, V lost 0 bases, and 3 bases had no gene match. Germline-derived CDR1 and CDR2 are SEHNR and FQNEAQ (reference sequence). The CDR3 length is 14 residues.

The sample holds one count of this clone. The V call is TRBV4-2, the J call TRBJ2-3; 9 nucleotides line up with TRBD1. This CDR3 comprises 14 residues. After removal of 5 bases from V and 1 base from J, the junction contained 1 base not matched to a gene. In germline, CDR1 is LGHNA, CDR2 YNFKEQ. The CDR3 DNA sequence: TGTGCCAGCAGCGGGACAGGGCGCACAGATACGCAGTATTTT. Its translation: CASSGTGRTDTQYF.

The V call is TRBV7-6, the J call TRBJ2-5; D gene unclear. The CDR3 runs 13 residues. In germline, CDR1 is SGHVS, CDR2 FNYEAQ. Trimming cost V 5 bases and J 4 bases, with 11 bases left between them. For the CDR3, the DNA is TGTGCCAGCAGCCGCAGATCCCGAGAGACCCAGTACTTC. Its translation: CASSRRSRETQYF.